This T cell receptor beta chain stems from a study of vaccination effects on CD4 cells after COVID-19. Broader study findings: Marked clonal contraction was seen late after vaccination (in both infection- and vaccine-induced clones).

Clones were sequenced by immunoSEQ multiplex PCR, and TCRdb holds only the in-frame ones, with some missing. The table shows tens of thousands of clones, with approximately 70% occurring only once. The ViraFEST assay expanded antigen-specific CD4+ T cells with viral peptide pools before sequencing. An approximately 10-day culture period preceded the isolation of CD4+ T cells. Absence of prior SARS-CoV-2 infection characterized the vaccine recipients, who showed negative nucleocapsid antibodies. The authors exchanged half the medium for IL-2 medium on days 3 and 7. This clone was seen a few times. The target antigen is unknown. This sequence was found in a human donor who received a COVID-19 vaccine. Sequences were derived from CD4+ T cells from PBMCs cultured with HCoV-OC43 spike peptides, sampled before COVID-19 vaccination. Specified subset: HCoV-OC43 spike overlapping peptide pool stimulation.

The CDR3 DNA reads TGTGCCAGCACCGCTTCTGGATCACCCCTCCACTTT. Its protein is CASTASGSPLHF. V is TRBV28 and J is TRBJ1-6; D is unclear. Deletions cut 7 bases from V and 10 bases from J, with 11 bases between. This CDR3 has 12 residues. CDR1 MDHEN and CDR2 SYDVKM come from the germline V gene.